Listed here are 23 T cell receptor beta chains from one sample, sequenced in a study of blood T cell repertoires in COVID-19. Measured with immunoSEQ multiplex PCR; TCRdb has only the in-frame clones, and not every one. Of about 36,000 clones in the sample, 88% were seen once. The specimen was peripheral blood. These receptors were collected from a man between 65 and 85 years old with acute or convalescent COVID-19.

The chain uses TRBV4-1 and TRBJ1-6; D call uncertain. The CDR3 runs to 14 residues. The germline V gene has CDR1 MGHRA and CDR2 YSYEKL. V lost 5 bases, J lost 5 bases, and 10 bases lay in between. CDR3 DNA: TGCGCCAGCAGCGGGAGTAGGGATAATTCACCCCTCCACTTT. This codes for CASSGSRDNSPLHF.

The chain has TRBV19 and TRBJ1-1, with D unclear. The CDR3 has 12 residues. Germline CDR1 reads LNHDA; CDR2 reads SQIVND (reference sequence). V lost 3 bases, J lost 1 base, and 3 bases lay in between. As DNA, the CDR3 is TGTGCCAGTAGTATGAGGAACACTGAAGCTTTCTTT. It encodes CASSMRNTEAFF.

The J gene is TRBJ1-2, the V gene TRBV5-1, with 8 bases identical to TRBD1. The J segment lost 4 bases and the V segment lost 0 bases, leaving 5 bases of the junction unmatched. CDR1 SGHRS and CDR2 YFSETQ come from the germline V gene. The CDR3 runs to 15 residues. Here the CDR3 reads CASSLGMGQVYGYTF. CDR3 nucleotides: TGCGCCAGCAGCTTGGGAATGGGACAGGTCTATGGCTACACCTTC.

This CDR3 reads CASSPTGRLDGYTF. Here the CDR3 DNA reads TGTGCCAGCAGTCCGACAGGGAGATTGGATGGCTACACCTTC. The rearrangement joins TRBV6-6 to TRBJ1-2; 7 nucleotides align to TRBD1. Germline CDR1 and CDR2: MNHNY and SVGAGI (reference sequence). The CDR3 sequence is 14 residues long. V trimming: 5 bases; J trimming: 6 bases; junction bases outside the gene matches: 9.

V is TRBV29-1 and J is TRBJ1-5; TRBD1 aligns across 10 bases. The CDR3 extends over 14 amino acids. V lost 8 bases, J lost 7 bases, and 11 bases stayed unmatched. The germline V gene has CDR1 SQVTM and CDR2 ANQGSEA. CDR3 coding DNA: TGCAGCCTTAAGACAGGGGGCCACTCCCAGCCCCAGCATTTT. This encodes CSLKTGGHSQPQHF.

This chain uses TRBV11-3 with TRBJ2-5; 11 bases line up with TRBD2. The ends lost 5 bases at V and 1 base at J; junction bases unmatched: 12. The CDR3 runs 18 residues. Looked up from germline, CDR1 is SGHNT and CDR2 is YENEEA. The CDR3 spells CASSPGSTSGSGQETQYF. In DNA, the CDR3 is TGTGCCAGCAGCCCCGGGTCTACTAGCGGGAGTGGCCAAGAGACCCAGTACTTC.

J is TRBJ1-2 and V is TRBV29-1; D not certain. The CDR3 covers 12 residues. V lost 7 bases and J 8 bases, leaving 17 bases between the germline ends. In germline, CDR1 is SQVTM, CDR2 ANQGSEA. The CDR3 sequence: CSAVIGLRGYTF. Here the CDR3 DNA reads TGCAGCGCCGTTATCGGTTTGAGGGGCTACACCTTC.

The chain uses TRBV11-2 and TRBJ1-2; possibly TRBD1 for D (5 bases). CDR1 and CDR2 from the germline V gene are SGHAT and FQNNGV. The V and J ends lost 4 bases and 2 bases respectively, with 14 bases between them. The CDR3 extends over 15 amino acids. The CDR3 loop is CASSSRRGWNYGYTF. DNA for the CDR3: TGTGCCAGCAGCTCCAGGAGGGGATGGAACTATGGCTACACCTTC.

The rearrangement links TRBV18 to TRBJ1-5; TRBD1 aligns across 8 bases. The CDR3 loop spans 18 amino acids. Trimming cost V 1 base and J 0 bases; bases outside gene matches: 8. The germline V gene encodes CDR1 KGHSH and CDR2 LQKENI. The CDR3 here is CASSPRAGQGYSNQPQHF. The CDR3, as DNA: TGTGCCAGCTCACCACGAGCAGGACAGGGATATAGCAATCAGCCCCAGCATTTT.

The chain employs TRBV21-1 and TRBJ1-5; the D segment call TRBD1 is taken from the table without a DNA check. TRBV21-1 is listed as a pseudogene. The CDR3 totals 17 residues. CDR3 sequence (DNA): TGTGCCAGCAGCAAAGCGGACAGGGGTTATAGCAATCAGCCCCAGCATTTT. Translation: CASSKADRGYSNQPQHF.

The rearrangement uses TRBV7-9 and TRBJ2-1; TRBD2 aligns across 10 bases. The CDR3 is made up of 15 amino acids. After removal of 7 bases from V and 8 bases from J, the junction contained 11 bases not matched to a gene. Germline lookup yields CDR1 SEHNR and CDR2 FQNEAQ (reference sequence). The chain's CDR3 is CASTGASGSRDEQFF. CDR3 in DNA: TGTGCCAGCACCGGGGCTAGCGGGAGCCGGGATGAGCAGTTCTTC. Full variable domain (rest looked up from reference TRBV7-9 and TRBJ2-1): DTGVSQNPRHKITKRGQNVTFRCDPISEHNRLYWYRQTLGQGPEFLTYFQNEAQLEKSRLLSDRFSAERPKGSFSTLEIQRTEQGDSAMYLCASTGASGSRDEQFFGPGTRLTVL.

V and J are TRBV6-5 and TRBJ2-3; tentative D call: TRBD2 (5 bases). Trimming took 0 bases from V and 3 from J, leaving 10 bases between them. CDR3 length: 15 residues. Germline-derived CDR1 and CDR2 are MNHEY and SVGAGI. CDR3 in amino acids: CASSYSNEGTDTQYF. As DNA, the CDR3 is TGTGCCAGCAGTTACTCGAACGAGGGAACAGATACGCAGTATTTT.

V usage is TRBV28 and J usage is TRBJ1-4, with 8 nucleotides matching TRBD1. Germline-derived CDR1 and CDR2 are MDHEN and SYDVKM. The CDR3 is 14 residues long. The J segment lost 12 bases and the V segment lost 2 bases, leaving 8 bases of the junction unmatched. CDR3 nucleotides: TGTGCCAGCAGTTTACGTCGTGGGACAGGTCAACTGTTTTTT. It encodes CASSLRRGTGQLFF. Together with reference TRBV28 and TRBJ1-4, the CDR3 gives the full variable domain: DVKVTQSSRYLVKRTGEKVFLECVQDMDHENMFWYRQDPGLGLRLIYFSYDVKMKEKGDIPEGYSVSREKKERFSLILESASTNQTSMYLCASSLRRGTGQLFFGSGTQLSVL.

V and J are TRBV3-1 (or the pseudogene TRBV3-2) and TRBJ2-7, with TRBD1 identical over 10 bases. The CDR3 is 15 residues long. Germline trimming cut 4 bases from V and 2 bases from J; bases unmatched to any gene: 5. Germline V gives CDR1 LGHDT, CDR2 YNNKEL (reference sequence). CDR3 amino acids: CASSLPGQGAYEQYF. In DNA form, the CDR3 reads TGTGCCAGCAGCCTCCCTGGACAGGGGGCCTACGAGCAGTACTTC.

Comments on this clone: Lacking the conserved final phenylalanine or tryptophan, this CDR3 likely reflects a read error. The limits of the CDR3 on the DNA are not certain, so only TCRdb's listed CDR3 is given. The rearrangement joins TRBV3-1 (or the pseudogene TRBV3-2) to TRBJ2-3; TRBD2, the table's D call, lacks a check against the DNA. The germline V gene encodes CDR1 LGHDT and CDR2 YNNKEL (reference sequence). The CDR3 length is 16 residues, termini included. CDR3 amino acids: CASSQDPTPLAGGPSI.

The V and J genes are TRBV4-1 and TRBJ2-1; 7 nucleotides agree with TRBD2. The germline V gene encodes CDR1 MGHRA and CDR2 YSYEKL. J lost 5 bases, V lost 4 bases, and 11 bases had no gene match. The CDR3 is 16 residues long. CDR3 in DNA: TGCGCCAGCAGCCCCTGGAGCGGGATCCCCCACAATGAGCAGTTCTTC. Translation gives CASSPWSGIPHNEQFF.

This clone was found a few times. The rearrangement uses TRBV5-5 and TRBJ2-7; 7 nucleotides line up with TRBD1. This CDR3 has 16 amino acids. CDR1 SGHKS and CDR2 YYEKEE come from the germline V gene (reference sequence). After removal of 4 bases from V and 1 base from J, the junction contained 11 bases not matched to a gene. This CDR3 reads CASSLEGGQLSYEQYF. CDR3 in DNA: TGTGCCAGCAGCCTCGAAGGGGGACAGCTATCCTACGAGCAGTACTTC. Together with reference TRBV5-5 and TRBJ2-7, the CDR3 gives the full variable domain: DAGVTQSPTHLIKTRGQQVTLRCSPISGHKSVSWYQQVLGQGPQFIFQYYEKEERGRGNFPDRFSARQFPNYSSELNVNALLLGDSALYLCASSLEGGQLSYEQYFGPGTRLTVT.

The chain joins TRBV19 to TRBJ1-4; no clear D gene. Germline V gene data show CDR1 as LNHDA and CDR2 as SQIVND (reference sequence). V was pared by 2 bases and J by 10 bases, with 17 bases between. This CDR3 is 15 amino acids long. The CDR3 region is CASSISGRGISKLFF. The CDR3 coding sequence is TGTGCCAGTAGTATATCCGGCAGAGGCATATCAAAACTGTTTTTT.

The rearrangement joins TRBV11-1 to TRBJ1-2; D is ambiguous. The CDR3 length is 14 residues. Trimming cost V 1 base and J 4 bases, with 10 bases left between them. The germline CDR1 and CDR2 sequences are SGHAT and FQDESV (reference sequence). This CDR3 reads CASSLGGDAYGYTF. In DNA, the CDR3 is TGTGCCAGCAGCTTAGGCGGGGATGCCTATGGCTACACCTTC. The entire variable domain, with the rest obtained from reference TRBV11-1 and TRBJ1-2, is as follows: EAEVAQSPRYKITEKSQAVAFWCDPISGHATLYWYRQILGQGPELLVQFQDESVVDDSQLPKDRFSAERLKGVDSTLKIQPAELGDSAMYLCASSLGGDAYGYTFGSGTRLTVV.

This sequence joins TRBV7-9 and TRBJ2-5; 13 bases line up with TRBD2. CDR3 length: 19 amino acids. V lost 5 bases to trimming and J lost 7 bases; unmatched junction nucleotides: 19. CDR1 SEHNR and CDR2 FQNEAQ come from the germline V gene (reference sequence). CDR3 nucleotide sequence: TGTGCCAGCAGCGGGCGGACTAGCGGGAGCTTGCCGTTCGTTGGGACCCAGTACTTC. Its protein product is CASSGRTSGSLPFVGTQYF.

The J gene is TRBJ1-3, the V gene TRBV18; 8 bases agree with TRBD1. The V gene's germline CDR1 is KGHSH and CDR2 LQKENI. With V trimmed by 3 bases and J by 0 bases, 7 bases remained unmatched. CDR3 length equals 17 residues. CDR3 DNA: TGTGCCAGCTCACCTTCGATGACAGGGGACTCTGGAAACACCATATATTTT. Residues: CASSPSMTGDSGNTIYF.

This chain uses TRBV7-9 with TRBJ1-5; D perhaps matches TRBD1 (6 bases). V lost 4 bases, J lost 6 bases, and 16 bases lay in between. This CDR3 is 15 amino acids long. Germline V gene data show CDR1 as SEHNR and CDR2 as FQNEAQ (reference sequence). The CDR3 DNA follows: TGTGCCAGCAGCTACCGGGGTAGGGGGAGTCAGCCCCAGCATTTT. It translates to CASSYRGRGSQPQHF. The whole variable domain, filled in from reference TRBV7-9 and TRBJ1-5, reads DTGVSQNPRHKITKRGQNVTFRCDPISEHNRLYWYRQTLGQGPEFLTYFQNEAQLEKSRLLSDRFSAERPKGSFSTLEIQRTEQGDSAMYLCASSYRGRGSQPQHFGDGTRLSIL.

The chain joins TRBV6-5 to TRBJ2-1; D gene ambiguous. This CDR3 is 14 amino acids long. Germline CDR1 is MNHEY and CDR2 is SVGAGI. V was cut by 4 bases and J by 4 bases, with 11 bases left in between. CDR3 in amino acids: CASSSTGGYNEQFF. DNA of the CDR3: TGTGCCAGCAGTTCGACGGGTGGATACAATGAGCAGTTCTTC.